This T cell receptor beta chain was identified during a study of read filtering for tumor transcriptome and immune sequencing. From approximately 400 ng of RNA, a library with molecular barcoded alpha/delta and beta/gamma adaptors was made. In TCRdb, the reads were re-called with MiXCR into one record per CDR3 protein. Of more than 45,000 distinct CDR3 sequences in the sample, around 12% were seen once. Germline CDR1 is SGDLS and CDR2 is YYNGEE. There are 19 residues in the CDR3. J was trimmed by 6 bases and V by 0 bases; bases with no gene match: 14. The chain is built from TRBV9 and TRBJ2-3, with 12 bases lining up with TRBD2. The sample was a population of CD138-negative cells sorted from bone marrow. The sequence came from a donor aged 40 or older with multiple myeloma. The CDR3 is CASSVGFSSGGAGRDTQYF. The CDR3 nucleotides read TGTGCCAGCAGCGTAGGGTTCTCTAGCGGGGGGGCCGGTCGGGATACGCAGTATTTT.